The rows below give T cell receptor beta chains drawn from one sample of a study of OX40 agonist ivuxolimab in advanced cancers. Method: immunoSEQ multiplex PCR; TCRdb's copy keeps in-frame clones and lacks some. The data contain fewer than 35,000 clones, 80% to 90% of them seen just once; the ten biggest clones take up roughly a fifth. The sample here was CD4+ or CD8+ T cells sorted from blood, taken in a trial of the OX40 agonist ivuxolimab. These receptor sequences come from an adult with an advanced solid tumor such as melanoma, head and neck, liver or kidney cancer. CDR3s include the opening cysteine and the closing phenylalanine or tryptophan. The D gene is left open where the match is weak. Clone size is stated in some rows and not others, as once, few, many or a class when expanded.

V	size	J	D	CDR3	DNA
TRBV9	few	TRBJ2-7	TRBD2	CASSPLAASGGVEQYF	TGTGCCAGCAGCCCTCTCGCGGCTAGCGGGGGAGTCGAGCAGTACTTC
TRBV5-1	NA	TRBJ2-7	NA	CASSPEGGGYEQYF	TGCGCCAGCAGCCCGGAGGGGGGTGGCTACGAGCAGTACTTC
TRBV19	NA	TRBJ2-6	NA	CASSEGRGFSGANVLTF	TGTGCCAGTAGTGAGGGCCGAGGTTTTTCGGGGGCCAACGTCCTGACTTTC
TRBV2	NA	TRBJ2-3	NA	CASSAPFTDTQYF	TGTGCCAGCAGTGCCCCTTTCACAGATACGCAGTATTTT
TRBV2	NA	TRBJ1-5	TRBD1	CASSGQGGNQPQHF	TGTGCCAGCAGTGGGCAGGGGGGCAATCAGCCCCAGCATTTT
TRBV29-1	NA	TRBJ1-5	NA	CSVGGDGDQPQHF	TGCAGCGTTGGGGGTGACGGGGATCAGCCCCAGCATTTT
TRBV4-1	few	TRBJ2-1	TRBD1	CASSQLPGQYNEQFF	TGCGCCAGCAGCCAGCTTCCGGGACAGTACAATGAGCAGTTCTTC
TRBV25-1	NA	TRBJ1-4	TRBD1	CASSESRTGSTNEKLFF	TGTGCCAGCAGTGAATCACGGACAGGGTCAACTAATGAAAAACTGTTTTTT
TRBV18	NA	TRBJ2-7	TRBD2	CASSPGPGTSGSRRFGEQYF	TGTGCCAGCTCACCGGGGCCAGGGACTAGCGGGAGCAGGAGGTTTGGGGAGCAGTACTTC
TRBV11-2	once	TRBJ2-7	TRBD1	CASRRDRSYEQYF	TGTGCCAGCAGACGGGACAGATCCTACGAGCAGTACTTC
TRBV7-6	NA	TRBJ1-5	NA	CASSLGPSNQPQHF	TGTGCCAGCAGCTTAGGTCCTAGCAATCAGCCCCAGCATTTT
TRBV7-2	few	TRBJ2-5	TRBD1	CASSRDREETQYF	TGTGCCAGCAGCCGCGACAGGGAAGAGACCCAGTACTTC
TRBV10-3	once	TRBJ1-3	NA	CAISEPDRISGNTIYF	TGTGCCATCAGTGAGCCGGACAGAATCTCTGGAAACACCATATATTTT
TRBV7-9	NA	TRBJ2-2	NA	CASSLATGSSTGELFF	TGTGCCAGCAGCTTAGCGACCGGGAGCAGCACCGGGGAGCTGTTTTTT
TRBV9	NA	TRBJ1-2	NA	CASSPLEGAYGYTF	TGTGCCAGCAGCCCCCTAGAGGGTGCCTATGGCTACACCTTC
TRBV30	NA	TRBJ1-5	NA	CAWSIKTVSNQPQHF	TGTGCCTGGAGTATTAAGACAGTTAGCAATCAGCCCCAGCATTTT
TRBV27	NA	TRBJ1-6	TRBD1	CASSLRPTGENSPLHF	TGTGCCAGCAGTTTGAGACCGACAGGGGAGAATTCACCCCTCCACTTT
TRBV11-2	NA	TRBJ2-7	NA	CASSQDRFSNEQYF	TGTGCCAGCAGCCAAGACAGGTTTAGCAACGAGCAGTACTTC
TRBV7-2	NA	TRBJ1-5	TRBD1	CASEPGQGHQPQHF	TGTGCCAGCGAACCGGGACAGGGGCATCAGCCCCAGCATTTT
TRBV4-1	NA	TRBJ2-6	TRBD1	CASSTHSGQGSGANVLTF	TGCGCCAGCAGCACTCACTCTGGACAGGGCTCCGGGGCCAACGTCCTGACTTTC
TRBV29-1	NA	TRBJ2-2	NA	CSVETGNTGELFF	TGCAGCGTTGAAACAGGGAACACCGGGGAGCTGTTTTTT
TRBV2	NA	TRBJ2-1	TRBD1	CASAQQGASYNEQFF	TGTGCCAGCGCACAACAGGGGGCGTCCTACAATGAGCAGTTCTTC
TRBV28	NA	TRBJ1-5	NA	CASSPLHLRRGNQPQHF	TGTGCCAGCAGTCCCTTACATCTACGACGGGGCAATCAGCCCCAGCATTTT
TRBV27	NA	TRBJ2-2	TRBD2	CASRFTSGSIAGELFF	TGTGCCAGCAGATTTACTAGCGGGAGTATTGCCGGGGAGCTGTTTTTT
TRBV19	NA	TRBJ1-5	NA	CASKGRGNQPQHF	TGTGCCAGTAAGGGTCGGGGCAATCAGCCCCAGCATTTT
TRBV28	once	TRBJ2-1	NA	CASSPPFNEQFF	TGTGCCAGCAGTCCCCCCTTCAATGAGCAGTTCTTC
TRBV19	NA	TRBJ1-5	NA	CASSTGALGGVGTQHF	TGTGCCAGTAGTACCGGCGCTCTAGGTGGAGTAGGGACCCAGCATTTT
TRBV7-3	NA	TRBJ1-2	NA	CASSPPAAAASNYGYTF	TGTGCCAGCAGCCCACCAGCCGCGGCAGCTTCTAACTATGGCTACACCTTC
TRBV6-1	NA	TRBJ1-5	NA	CASRPRDGLNQPQHF	TGTGCCAGCAGGCCACGGGACGGACTAAATCAGCCCCAGCATTTT
TRBV18	NA	TRBJ1-1	NA	CASSPADGLNTEAFF	TGTGCCAGCTCACCGGCGGACGGACTGAACACTGAAGCTTTCTTT
TRBV29-1	NA	TRBJ2-1	NA	CSVSPQGRDNEQFF	TGCAGCGTTAGTCCACAGGGTAGGGACAATGAGCAGTTCTTC
TRBV7-2	NA	TRBJ2-1	NA	CASSLAAGHVSNEQFF	TGTGCCAGCAGCTTAGCAGCGGGCCACGTCTCCAATGAGCAGTTCTTC
TRBV11-1	few	TRBJ1-6	NA	CASSRKGNNSPLHF	TGTGCCAGCAGCAGGAAGGGGAATAATTCACCCCTCCACTTT
TRBV11-2	NA	TRBJ2-3	NA	CASSFGATQYF	TGTGCCAGCAGCTTCGGGGCTACGCAGTATTTT
TRBV9	medium-sized	TRBJ2-3	NA	CASSEILAAPQDTQYF	TGTGCCAGCAGCGAGATATTAGCGGCCCCCCAAGATACGCAGTATTTT
TRBV19	NA	TRBJ1-1	NA	CASQKGGARGNTEAFF	TGTGCCAGTCAAAAGGGGGGGGCTCGAGGGAACACTGAAGCTTTCTTT
TRBV7-9	medium-sized	TRBJ1-4	NA	CASSSQVVGKLFF	TGTGCCAGCAGCTCCCAGGTAGTTGGAAAACTGTTTTTT
TRBV6-4	NA	TRBJ2-2	NA	CASSESGADTGELFF	TGTGCCAGCAGTGAGTCGGGCGCAGACACCGGGGAGCTGTTTTTT
TRBV12-1	NA	TRBJ1-5	NA	CASSFVQGYSNQPQHF	TGTGCCAGCAGCTTTGTACAGGGCTATAGCAATCAGCCCCAGCATTTT
TRBV5-4	NA	TRBJ2-3	NA	CASSLTGNPDTQYF	TGTGCCAGCAGCCTGACAGGAAATCCAGATACGCAGTATTTT
TRBV28	NA	TRBJ2-3	TRBD1	CASSPTGGAETDTQYF	TGTGCCAGCAGTCCGACAGGGGGGGCCGAGACAGATACGCAGTATTTT
TRBV29-1	NA	TRBJ1-1	TRBD1	CSATDRVNTEAFF	TGCAGCGCGACGGACAGGGTCAACACTGAAGCTTTCTTT
TRBV4-1	few	TRBJ2-7	NA	CASSQPRTGSYEQYF	TGCGCCAGCAGCCAACCTCGGACCGGTTCCTACGAGCAGTACTTC
TRBV5-1	NA	TRBJ2-3	NA	CASSLVQGNTDTQYF	TGCGCCAGCAGCTTGGTTCAGGGTAACACAGATACGCAGTATTTT
TRBV5-5	NA	TRBJ2-1	NA	CASSFGGLYNEQFF	TGTGCCAGCAGCTTCGGGGGGCTGTACAATGAGCAGTTCTTC
TRBV28	once	TRBJ2-3	NA	CASSLIRGLVADTQYF	TGTGCCAGCAGCCTAATTCGGGGGTTGGTAGCAGATACGCAGTATTTT
TRBV6-4	few	TRBJ1-2	NA	CASTLRAELFYGYTF	TGTGCCAGCACCTTGCGGGCAGAGCTCTTCTATGGCTACACCTTC
TRBV7-3	NA	TRBJ2-3	TRBD2	CASSLRAGGPSDTQYF	TGTGCCAGCAGCTTAAGAGCGGGAGGGCCAAGTGATACGCAGTATTTT
TRBV15	NA	TRBJ2-7	NA	CATSRDLWGARDYEQYF	TGTGCCACCAGCAGAGATTTGTGGGGCGCGAGGGACTACGAGCAGTACTTC